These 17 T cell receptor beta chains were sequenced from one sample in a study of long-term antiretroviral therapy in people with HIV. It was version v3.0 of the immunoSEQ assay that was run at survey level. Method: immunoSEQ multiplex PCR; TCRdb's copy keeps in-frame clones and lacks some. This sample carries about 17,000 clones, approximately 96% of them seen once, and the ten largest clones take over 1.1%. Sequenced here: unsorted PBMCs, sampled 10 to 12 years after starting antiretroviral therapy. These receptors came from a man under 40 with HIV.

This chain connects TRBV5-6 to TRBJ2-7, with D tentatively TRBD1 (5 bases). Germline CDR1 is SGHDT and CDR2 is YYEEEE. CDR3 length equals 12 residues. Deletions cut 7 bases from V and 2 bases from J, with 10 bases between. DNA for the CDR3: TGTGCCAGCGGATTGGGGCCCTACGAGCAGTACGTC. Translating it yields CASGLGPYEQYV.

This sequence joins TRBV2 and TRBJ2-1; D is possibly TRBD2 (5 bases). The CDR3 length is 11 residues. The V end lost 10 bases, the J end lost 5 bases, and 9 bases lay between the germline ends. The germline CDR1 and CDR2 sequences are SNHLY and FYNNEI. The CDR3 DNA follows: TGTGCCATCGGACTCAACAATGAGCAGTTCTTC. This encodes CAIGLNNEQFF.

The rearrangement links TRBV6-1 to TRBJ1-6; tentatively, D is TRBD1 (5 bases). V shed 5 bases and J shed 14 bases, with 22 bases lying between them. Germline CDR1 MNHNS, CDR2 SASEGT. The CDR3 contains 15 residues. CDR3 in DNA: TGTGCCAGCAGTCGCGACAGCCTTTTCGCCCTAACCCTCCACTTT. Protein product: CASSRDSLFALTLHF.

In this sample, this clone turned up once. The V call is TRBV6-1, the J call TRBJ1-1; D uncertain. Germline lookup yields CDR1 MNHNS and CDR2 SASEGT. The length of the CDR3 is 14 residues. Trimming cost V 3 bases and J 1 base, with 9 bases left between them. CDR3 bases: TGTGCCAGCAGTGATAACAGCGAGAACACTGAAGCTTTCTTT. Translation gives CASSDNSENTEAFF.

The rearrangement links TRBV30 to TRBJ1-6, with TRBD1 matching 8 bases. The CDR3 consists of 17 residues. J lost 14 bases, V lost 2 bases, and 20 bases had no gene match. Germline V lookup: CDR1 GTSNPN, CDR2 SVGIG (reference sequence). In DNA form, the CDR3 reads TGTGCCTGGAGTTTTCGGCAGGGGGCCCGGGGGTGGTCCACCCTCCACTTT. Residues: CAWSFRQGARGWSTLHF.

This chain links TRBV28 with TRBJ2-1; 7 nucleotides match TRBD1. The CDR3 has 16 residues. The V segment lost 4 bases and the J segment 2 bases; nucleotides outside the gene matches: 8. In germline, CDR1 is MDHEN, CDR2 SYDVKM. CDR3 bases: TGTGCCAGCAGTTCCGAGGGGGCCGGGGCCTACAATGAGCAGTTCTTC. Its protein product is CASSSEGAGAYNEQFF.

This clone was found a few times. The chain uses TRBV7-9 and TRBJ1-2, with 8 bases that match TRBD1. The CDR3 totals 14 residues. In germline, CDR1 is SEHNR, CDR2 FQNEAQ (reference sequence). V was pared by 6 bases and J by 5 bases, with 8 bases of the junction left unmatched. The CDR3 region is CASSGQGAAYGYTF. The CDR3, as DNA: TGTGCCAGCAGTGGTCAGGGGGCGGCATATGGCTACACCTTC.

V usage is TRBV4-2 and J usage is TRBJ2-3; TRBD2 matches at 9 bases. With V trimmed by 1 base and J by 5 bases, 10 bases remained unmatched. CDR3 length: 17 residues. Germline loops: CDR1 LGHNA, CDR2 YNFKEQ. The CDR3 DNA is TGTGCCAGCAGCCAAGGGGAGCGCGGGGGGGCCTTAGATACGCAGTATTTT. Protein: CASSQGERGGALDTQYF.

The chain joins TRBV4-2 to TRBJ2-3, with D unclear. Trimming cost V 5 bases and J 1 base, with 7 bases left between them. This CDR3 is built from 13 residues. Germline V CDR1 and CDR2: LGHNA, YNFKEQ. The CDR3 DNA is TGTGCCAGCAGCTCCCCCCGCACAGATACGCAGTATTTT. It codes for CASSSPRTDTQYF.

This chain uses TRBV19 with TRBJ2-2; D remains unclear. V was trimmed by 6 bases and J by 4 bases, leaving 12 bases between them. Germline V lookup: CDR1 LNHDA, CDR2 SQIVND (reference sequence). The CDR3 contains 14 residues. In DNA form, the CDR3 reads TGTGCCAGTAGGAAGGACGAGTTCACCGGGGAGCTGTTTTTT. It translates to CASRKDEFTGELFF.

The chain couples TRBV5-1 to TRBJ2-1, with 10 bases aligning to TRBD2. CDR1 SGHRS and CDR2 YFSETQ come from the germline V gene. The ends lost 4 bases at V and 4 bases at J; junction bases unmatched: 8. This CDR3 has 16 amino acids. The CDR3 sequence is CASSLELAGTYNEQFF. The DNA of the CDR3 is TGCGCCAGCAGCCTCGAACTAGCGGGGACATACAATGAGCAGTTCTTC.

Here the CDR3 reads CASSWGITEAFF. CDR3 sequence (DNA): TGTGCCAGCAGCTGGGGGATTACTGAAGCTTTCTTT. V usage is TRBV7-6 and J usage is TRBJ1-1; perhaps TRBD1 as D (5 bases). CDR1 is SGHVS, CDR2 FNYEAQ, per germline. The CDR3 sequence is 12 residues long. The ends were cut back, 4 bases at V and 5 bases at J, with 8 bases in the middle.

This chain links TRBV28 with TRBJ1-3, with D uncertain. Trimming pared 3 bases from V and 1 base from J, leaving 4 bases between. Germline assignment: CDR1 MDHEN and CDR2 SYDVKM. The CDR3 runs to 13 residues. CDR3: CASSLESGNTIYF. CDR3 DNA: TGTGCCAGCAGTTTGGAATCTGGAAACACCATATATTTT.

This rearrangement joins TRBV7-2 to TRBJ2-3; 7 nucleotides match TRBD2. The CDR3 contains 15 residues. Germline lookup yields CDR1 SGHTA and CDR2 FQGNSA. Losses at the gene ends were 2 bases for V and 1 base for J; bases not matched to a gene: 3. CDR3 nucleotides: TGTGCCAGCAGCTTACGGAGCGGGGGCACAGATACGCAGTATTTT. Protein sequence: CASSLRSGGTDTQYF.

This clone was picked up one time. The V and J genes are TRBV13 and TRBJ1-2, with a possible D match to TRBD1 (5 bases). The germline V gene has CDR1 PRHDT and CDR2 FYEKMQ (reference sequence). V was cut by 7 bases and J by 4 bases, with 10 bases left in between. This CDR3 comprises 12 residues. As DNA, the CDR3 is TGTGCCAGCACCGACGGGGGCTATGGCTACACCTTC. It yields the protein CASTDGGYGYTF.

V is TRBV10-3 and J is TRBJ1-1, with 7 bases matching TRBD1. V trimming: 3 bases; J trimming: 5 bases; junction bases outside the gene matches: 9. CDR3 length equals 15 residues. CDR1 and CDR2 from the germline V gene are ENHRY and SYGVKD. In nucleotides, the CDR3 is TGTGCCATCAGTGACGGAGGGGGCCCCGTTACTGAAGCTTTCTTT. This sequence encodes CAISDGGGPVTEAFF.

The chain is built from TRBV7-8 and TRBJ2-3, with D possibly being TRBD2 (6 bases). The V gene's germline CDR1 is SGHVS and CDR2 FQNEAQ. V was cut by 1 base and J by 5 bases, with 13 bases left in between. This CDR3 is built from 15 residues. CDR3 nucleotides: TGTGCCAGCAGCTTAGATGGGGGGAGCCTAGATACGCAGTATTTT. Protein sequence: CASSLDGGSLDTQYF.